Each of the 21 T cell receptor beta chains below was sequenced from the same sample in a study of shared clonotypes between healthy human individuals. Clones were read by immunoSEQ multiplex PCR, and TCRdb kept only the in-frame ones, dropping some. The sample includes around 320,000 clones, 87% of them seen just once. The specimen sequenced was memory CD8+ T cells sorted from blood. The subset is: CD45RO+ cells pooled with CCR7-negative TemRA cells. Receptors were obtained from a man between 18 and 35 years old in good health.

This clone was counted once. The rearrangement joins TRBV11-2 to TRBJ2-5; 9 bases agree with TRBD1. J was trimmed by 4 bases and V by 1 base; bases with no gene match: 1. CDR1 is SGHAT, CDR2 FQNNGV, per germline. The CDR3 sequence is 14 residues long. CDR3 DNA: TGTGCCAGCAGCTTAGGGGACAGGGTAGAGACCCAGTACTTC. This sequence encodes CASSLGDRVETQYF.

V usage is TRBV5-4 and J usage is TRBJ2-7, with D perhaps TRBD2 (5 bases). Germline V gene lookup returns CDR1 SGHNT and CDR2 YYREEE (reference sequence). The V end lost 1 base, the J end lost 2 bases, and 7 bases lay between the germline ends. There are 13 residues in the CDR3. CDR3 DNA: TGTGCCAGCAGCTTGTCCGGGACCTACGAGCAGTACTTC. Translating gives CASSLSGTYEQYF.

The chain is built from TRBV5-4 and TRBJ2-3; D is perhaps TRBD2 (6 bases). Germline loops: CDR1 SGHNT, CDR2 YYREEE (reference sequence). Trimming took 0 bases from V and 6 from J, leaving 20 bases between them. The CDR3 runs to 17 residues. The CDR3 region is CASSLAGSGVLFDTQYF. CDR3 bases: TGTGCCAGCAGCTTGGCCGGGAGCGGTGTTTTGTTTGATACGCAGTATTTT.

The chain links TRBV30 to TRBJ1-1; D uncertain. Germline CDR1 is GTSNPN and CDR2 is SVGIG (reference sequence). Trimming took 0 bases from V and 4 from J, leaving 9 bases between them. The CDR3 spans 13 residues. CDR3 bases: TGTGCCTGGAGTGTAGCCAGCGGCACTGAAGCTTTCTTT. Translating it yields CAWSVASGTEAFF.

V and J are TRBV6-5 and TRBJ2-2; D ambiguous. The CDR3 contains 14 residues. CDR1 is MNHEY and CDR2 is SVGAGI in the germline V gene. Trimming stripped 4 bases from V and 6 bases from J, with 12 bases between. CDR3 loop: CASSWSKGSGELFF. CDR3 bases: TGTGCCAGCAGTTGGTCCAAAGGGTCCGGGGAGCTGTTTTTT.

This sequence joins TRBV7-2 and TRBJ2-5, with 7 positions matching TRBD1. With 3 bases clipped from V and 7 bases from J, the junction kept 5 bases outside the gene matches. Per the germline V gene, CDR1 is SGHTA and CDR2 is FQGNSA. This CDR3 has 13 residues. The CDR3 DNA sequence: TGTGCCAGCAGCTTCGGGACAGACGGGACCCAGTACTTC. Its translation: CASSFGTDGTQYF.

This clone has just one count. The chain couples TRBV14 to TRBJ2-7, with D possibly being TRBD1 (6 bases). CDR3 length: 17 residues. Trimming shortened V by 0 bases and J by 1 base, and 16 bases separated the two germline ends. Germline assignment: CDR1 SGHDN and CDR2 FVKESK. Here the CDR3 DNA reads TGTGCCAGCAGCCAAGAATTCCACAGGGCAGTATCCTACGAGCAGTACTTC. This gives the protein CASSQEFHRAVSYEQYF.

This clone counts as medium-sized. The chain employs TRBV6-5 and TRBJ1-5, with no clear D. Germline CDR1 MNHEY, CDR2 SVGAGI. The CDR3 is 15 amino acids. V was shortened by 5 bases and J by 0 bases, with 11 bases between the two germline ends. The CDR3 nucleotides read TGTGCCAGCAGTCTACTTCCAGGTAGCAATCAGCCCCAGCATTTT. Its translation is CASSLLPGSNQPQHF.

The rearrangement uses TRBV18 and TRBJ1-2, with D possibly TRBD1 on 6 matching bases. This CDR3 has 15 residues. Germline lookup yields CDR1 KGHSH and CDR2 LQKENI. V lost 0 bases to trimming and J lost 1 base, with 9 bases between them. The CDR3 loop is CASSPPAGVNYGYTF. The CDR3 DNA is TGTGCCAGCTCACCACCGGCAGGGGTTAACTATGGCTACACCTTC. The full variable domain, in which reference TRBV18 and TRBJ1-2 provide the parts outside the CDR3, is NAGVMQNPRHLVRRRGQEARLRCSPMKGHSHVYWYRQLPEEGLKFMVYLQKENIIDESGMPKERFSAEFPKEGPSILRIQQVVRGDSAAYFCASSPPAGVNYGYTFGSGTRLTVV.

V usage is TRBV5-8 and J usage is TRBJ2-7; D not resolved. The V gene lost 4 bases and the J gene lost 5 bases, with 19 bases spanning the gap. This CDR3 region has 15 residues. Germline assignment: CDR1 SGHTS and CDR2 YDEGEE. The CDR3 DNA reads TGTGCCAGCAGCCCCGAGACCGTTACCCTTGACGAGCAGTACTTC. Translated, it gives CASSPETVTLDEQYF.

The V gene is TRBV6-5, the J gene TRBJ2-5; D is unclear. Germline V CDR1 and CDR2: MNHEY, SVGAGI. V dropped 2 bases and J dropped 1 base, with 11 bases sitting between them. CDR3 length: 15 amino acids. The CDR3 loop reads CASSYKLHPQETQYF. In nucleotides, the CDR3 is TGTGCCAGCAGTTACAAGCTTCACCCCCAAGAGACCCAGTACTTC.

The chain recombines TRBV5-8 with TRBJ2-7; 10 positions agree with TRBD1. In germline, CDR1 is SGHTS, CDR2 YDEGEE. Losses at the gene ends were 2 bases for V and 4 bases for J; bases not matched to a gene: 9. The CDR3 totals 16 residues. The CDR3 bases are TGTGCCAGCAGCTTAGGTTATGGGACAGGGGCATACGAGCAGTACTTC. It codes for CASSLGYGTGAYEQYF.

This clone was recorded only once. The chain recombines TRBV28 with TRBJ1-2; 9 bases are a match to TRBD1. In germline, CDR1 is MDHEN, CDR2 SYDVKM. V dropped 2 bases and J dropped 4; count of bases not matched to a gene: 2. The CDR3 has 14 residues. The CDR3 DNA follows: TGTGCCAGCAGTTTACGGGACAGGGCCTATGGCTACACCTTC. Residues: CASSLRDRAYGYTF.

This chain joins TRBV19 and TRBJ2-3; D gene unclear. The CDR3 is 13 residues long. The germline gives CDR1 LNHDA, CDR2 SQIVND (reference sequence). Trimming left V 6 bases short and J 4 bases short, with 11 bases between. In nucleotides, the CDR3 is TGTGCCAGTAGGGCGTTTCGGGCAGATACGCAGTATTTT. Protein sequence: CASRAFRADTQYF.

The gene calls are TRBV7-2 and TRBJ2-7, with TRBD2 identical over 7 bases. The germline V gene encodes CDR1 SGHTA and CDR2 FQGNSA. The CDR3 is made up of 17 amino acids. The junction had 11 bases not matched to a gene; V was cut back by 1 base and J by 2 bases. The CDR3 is CASSLGLGRELPYEQYF. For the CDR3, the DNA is TGTGCCAGCAGCTTAGGATTAGGGCGGGAGCTTCCCTACGAGCAGTACTTC.

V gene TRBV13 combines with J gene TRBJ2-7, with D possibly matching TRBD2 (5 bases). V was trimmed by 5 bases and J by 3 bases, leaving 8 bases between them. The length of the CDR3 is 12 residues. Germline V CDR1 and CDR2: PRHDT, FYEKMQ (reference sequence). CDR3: CASSTEGYEQYF. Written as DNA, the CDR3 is TGTGCCAGCAGCACTGAGGGCTACGAGCAGTACTTC.

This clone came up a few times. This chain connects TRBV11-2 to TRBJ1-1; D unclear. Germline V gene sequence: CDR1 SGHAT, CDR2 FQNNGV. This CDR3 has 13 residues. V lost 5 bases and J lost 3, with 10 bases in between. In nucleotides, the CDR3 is TGTGCCAGCAGCCTATTTAGGCACACTGAAGCTTTCTTT. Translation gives CASSLFRHTEAFF.

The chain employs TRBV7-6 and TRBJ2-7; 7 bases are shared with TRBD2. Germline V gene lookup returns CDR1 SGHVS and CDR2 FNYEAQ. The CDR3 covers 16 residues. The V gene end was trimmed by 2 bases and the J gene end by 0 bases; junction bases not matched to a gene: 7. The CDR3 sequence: CASSLSSSGSSYEQYF. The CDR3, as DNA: TGTGCCAGCAGCTTATCATCTAGCGGAAGCTCCTACGAGCAGTACTTC.

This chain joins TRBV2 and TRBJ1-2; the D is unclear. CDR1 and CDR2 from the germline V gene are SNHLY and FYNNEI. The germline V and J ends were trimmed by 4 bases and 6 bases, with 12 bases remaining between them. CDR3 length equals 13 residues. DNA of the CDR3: TGTGCCAGCAGTGTGTCTGCGTGGGATGGCTACACCTTC. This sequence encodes CASSVSAWDGYTF.

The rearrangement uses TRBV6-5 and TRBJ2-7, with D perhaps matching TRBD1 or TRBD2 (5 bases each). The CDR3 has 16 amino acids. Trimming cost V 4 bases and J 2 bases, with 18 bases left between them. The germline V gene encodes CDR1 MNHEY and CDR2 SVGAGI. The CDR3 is CASSSTRDPDPYEQYF. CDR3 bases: TGTGCCAGCAGTTCGACCCGGGACCCAGACCCCTACGAGCAGTACTTC.

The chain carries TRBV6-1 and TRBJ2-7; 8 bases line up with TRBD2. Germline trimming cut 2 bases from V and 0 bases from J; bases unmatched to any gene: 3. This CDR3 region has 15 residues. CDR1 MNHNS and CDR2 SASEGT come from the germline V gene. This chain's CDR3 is CASSEWLAGSYEQYF. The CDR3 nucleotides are TGTGCCAGCAGTGAATGGCTAGCGGGCTCCTACGAGCAGTACTTC.